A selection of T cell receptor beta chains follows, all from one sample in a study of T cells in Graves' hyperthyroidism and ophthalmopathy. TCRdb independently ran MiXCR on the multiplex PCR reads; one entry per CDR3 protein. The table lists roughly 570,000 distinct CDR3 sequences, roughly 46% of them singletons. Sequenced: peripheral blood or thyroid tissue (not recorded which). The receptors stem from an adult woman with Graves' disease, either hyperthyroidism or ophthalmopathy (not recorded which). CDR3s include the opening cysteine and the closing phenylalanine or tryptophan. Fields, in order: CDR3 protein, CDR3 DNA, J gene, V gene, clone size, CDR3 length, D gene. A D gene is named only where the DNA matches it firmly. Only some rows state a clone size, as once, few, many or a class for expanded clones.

CASSAEGGEHSPLHF	TGTGCCAGCAGCGCTGAGGGGGGAGAGCACTCACCCCTCCACTTT	TRBJ1-6	TRBV13	NA	15	NA
CASSLYDTNTEAFF	TGCGCCAGCAGCCTTTATGATACGAACACTGAAGCTTTCTTT	TRBJ1-1	TRBV4-1	many	14	NA
CASTLEGVGKLFF	TGTGCCAGCACCTTGGAGGGGGTTGGGAAACTGTTTTTT	TRBJ1-4	TRBV12-3/TRBV12-4	many	13	NA
CASSQSQGFETQYF	TGCGCCAGCAGCCAGTCCCAGGGCTTCGAGACCCAGTACTTC	TRBJ2-5	TRBV7-9	NA	14	NA
CASSLGGGVYGYTF	TGTGCCAGCAGCTTAGGTGGGGGCGTCTATGGCTACACCTTC	TRBJ1-2	TRBV7-9	NA	14	NA
CASSVTAGAYEQYF	TGTGCCAGCAGCGTCACGGCAGGGGCCTACGAGCAGTACTTC	TRBJ2-7	TRBV7-9	few	14	NA
CSARRQGASYEQYF	TGCAGTGCTAGACGGCAGGGGGCCTCCTACGAGCAGTACTTC	TRBJ2-7	TRBV20-1	NA	14	TRBD1
CSAYGPRNGNTIYF	TGCAGTGCTTACGGGCCCCGAAATGGAAACACCATATATTTT	TRBJ1-3	TRBV20-1	NA	14	NA
CASSPRTRFFYEQYF	TGTGCCAGCAGCCCCCGGACGCGATTTTTCTACGAGCAGTACTTC	TRBJ2-7	TRBV14	many	15	NA
CASSEGHQLGAQHF	TGTGCCAGCAGCGAGGGACACCAACTTGGGGCCCAGCATTTT	TRBJ1-5	TRBV13	many	14	NA
CASSLSRVSNTEAFF	TGTGCCAGCAGCTTAAGTAGGGTCTCGAACACTGAAGCTTTCTTT	TRBJ1-1	TRBV7-8	NA	15	NA
CSVGGQVAETQYF	TGCAGCGTTGGGGGACAGGTTGCGGAGACCCAGTACTTC	TRBJ2-5	TRBV29-1	NA	13	TRBD1
CASSLDPSNENTGELFF	TGTGCCAGCAGCTTAGACCCCTCCAACGAGAACACCGGGGAGCTGTTTTTT	TRBJ2-2	TRBV13	many	17	NA